This record covers a single T cell receptor beta chain. The table lists this clonotype with a few counts. Its antigen is unknown. There are no base qualities to consult, and no much larger clone falls within one base. From the second PCR step onward, the TCR alpha chain libraries and the TCR beta chain libraries were amplified separately. To determine each donor's CMV status, fresh PBMCs were stimulated overnight with CMV viral lysate, and IFNgamma production from CD4+ T cells was then assessed. Miltenyi beads were used first to positively select CD4 T cells, and CD8 T cells were then positively selected from the CD4-negative fraction. Cells were stained for CD3, CD4, CD8, CD45RA, CD27 and a live/dead dye and were sorted on a BD Aria II into four subsets based on CD45RA and CD27. Blood was obtained from three healthy volunteers, and the blood from each volunteer was fractionated into CD4 and CD8 T cells and subsequently into four differentiation subsets. Approximately 120 ml of peripheral blood was collected from each donor, and PBMC were isolated by Ficoll-Paque PLUS density-gradient centrifugation. Sorted cells were lysed in RLT buffer, after which RNA was extracted using a Qiagen RNeasy kit and stored at -80 degrees C.

The junction carries 9 bases between V and J, which are trimmed by 0 bases and 6 bases respectively. The CDR3 contains 13 residues, cysteine and phenylalanine counted. Only CDR3 DNA remains: 39 bases, in frame from the first base. Taken from the germline V gene, the CDR1 and CDR2 loops are MNHEY and SVGAGI. Library generation was performed with UMI-ligation and nested PCR. To cover both TRBC1 and TRBC2, the beta constant-region primer consisted of an equimolar mix of two oligonucleotides. Four rounds of PCR, combining the SP2 primer with nested alpha and beta constant-region primers, were used to amplify the ligated cDNA. A single-stranded oligonucleotide containing the SP2 primer and a 12-nucleotide UMI was joined to the 3' end of the cDNA by T4 RNA ligase 1. Incubation of the ligation reaction lasted roughly 19-24 hours at 16 degrees C. PCR2 was usually performed as a SYBR Green qPCR and halted at a preset threshold so that over-amplification would not occur. All purifications after the first were performed with Agencourt AMPure XP magnetic beads. Library quantification was done by Qubit, followed by a TapeStation check on which the main peak was expected at around 650 bp. Sequencing of the pooled libraries was done on an Illumina MiSeq using v2 2x251 paired-end kits, which typically yielded about 1-2 million reads per sample. Libraries were pooled at around 3.8 nM per sample, and roughly 4.5-7.5% PhiX was added to improve cluster recognition. On the study's bioinformatics: V and J genes were assigned to Demultiplexor-processed FASTQ reads by Decombinator through tag matching, with a single base-pair mismatch being allowed. Collapsinator used UMIs to correct both sequencing errors and frequency errors arising from PCR heterogeneity. TCRs were translated and CDR3s were extracted from the conserved cysteine to the FGXG phenylalanine by CDR3Translator, with non-productive sequences being flagged. Repertoires were subsampled to equal numbers of UMI-defined TCRs before Gini, Shannon entropy and inverse Simpson indices were calculated. Power-law fits to clonotype abundance distributions were performed by maximum likelihood within the linear range. Similar UMI counts, unique TCR numbers and clonal distributions were obtained with the pipeline and with MIGEC on one naive CD8 sample. One analysis removed from the naive repertoire any naive TCRs that were also found in any memory subset from the same donor. The repertoires were searched for several thousand CMV-associated CDR3 sequences that had been compiled from VDJdb and a published dataset. Starting from the raw public reads, TCRdb applied fastp trimming at Q25, assembled clones with MiXCR and retained in-frame beta chains. Duplicate CDR3 protein sequences are folded into a single record with the most common DNA and genes. The V and J calls reflect TCRdb's pipeline rather than the authors' work. This sample gives over 110,000 distinct CDR3 sequences in total; approximately 20% of them show up just once. The ten largest account for approximately 0.58% of the sample.

The data were obtained in a study of naive and memory T cell subsets (dated by TCRdb to about 2017). For context, the study as a whole: The study applied an open-source, UMI-based TCR alpha and beta sequencing pipeline to sorted naive and memory peripheral blood T cell subsets. IgG serology results and the functional CMV T cell responses were in complete agreement. RNA was DNase-treated and reverse transcribed with TCR constant-region primers, mostly using SuperScript III. On the study overall, not on this receptor specifically: A few larger clonotypes were present in naive repertoires, especially CD8 naive repertoires, and these clonotypes were possibly memory cells re-expressing CD45RA. TCR abundance followed a power law whose exponent differed between naive and memory subsets but was consistent across the three individuals. After error correction, over 90% of naive TCR sequences appeared only once, giving much steeper abundance distributions than memory subsets. Single alpha or beta chain sequences, rather than paired alpha/beta receptors, were used to define clonotypes. In both CD4 and CD8 cells, the Gini index increased while Shannon and inverse Simpson diversity decreased from naive through CM, EM and EMRA. RNA-based TCR counts may be influenced by expression changes linked to T cell activation and differentiation. No ground truth was available to validate the repertoire findings for the naive and memory subsets.

This chain is built from TRBV6-5 and TRBJ2-7; the D gene cannot be resolved reliably. The receptor comes from a human donor in good health. Material for sequencing was naive CD8+ T cells from blood. Taken with the paper, the label for cell subset or site translates to: naive T cells, CD45RA high CD27+. The CDR3 region reads CASSYSLVSEQYF. The DNA reads as follows: TGTGCCAGCAGTTACTCTTTGGTCAGCGAGCAGTACTTC.